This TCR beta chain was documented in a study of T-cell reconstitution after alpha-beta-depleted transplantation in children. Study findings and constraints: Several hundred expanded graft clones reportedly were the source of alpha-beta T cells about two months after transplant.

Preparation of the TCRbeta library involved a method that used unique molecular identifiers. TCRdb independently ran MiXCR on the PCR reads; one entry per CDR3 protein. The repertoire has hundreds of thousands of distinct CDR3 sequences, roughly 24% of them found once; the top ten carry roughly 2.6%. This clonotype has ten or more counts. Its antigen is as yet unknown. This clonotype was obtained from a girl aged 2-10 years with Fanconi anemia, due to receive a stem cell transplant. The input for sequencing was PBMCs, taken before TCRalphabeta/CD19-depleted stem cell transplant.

This CDR3 reads CSVEIVRYEQYF. The DNA for the CDR3 is TGCAGCGTTGAGATTGTGCGCTACGAGCAGTACTTC. V usage is TRBV29-1 and J usage is TRBJ2-7; D gene ambiguous. The V gene lost 3 bases and the J gene lost 3 bases, with 9 bases spanning the gap. Germline CDR1 is SQVTM and CDR2 is ANQGSEA. The CDR3 is made up of 12 amino acids.